What follows are 16 T cell receptor beta chains derived from one specimen sequenced in a study of response to subunit inactivated influenza vaccine. MiXCR, applied by TCRdb to the RT-PCR reads, yields one record per CDR3 protein. The table includes just under 550,000 distinct CDR3 sequences, under 30% detected once. This same sample was also taken into another study, of T cells expressing NK-cell markers. This second study says: TCR beta cDNA was made by 5'RACE template switching with UMIs.

The sequences come from CD4+ T cells sorted from PBMCs, collected roughly 13 days after vaccination. The receptors here all came from a man aged 45-60 years who received an inactivated influenza vaccine.

J is TRBJ2-3 and V is TRBV9; 9 bases map to TRBD1. Unmatched junction bases numbered 5, after V lost 5 bases and J lost 4 bases. This CDR3 is built from 14 residues. CDR1 and CDR2 from the germline V gene are SGDLS and YYNGEE. CDR3 amino acids: CASSGQGRADTQYF. In DNA, the CDR3 is TGTGCCAGCAGTGGACAGGGGAGGGCAGATACGCAGTATTTT.

This rearrangement joins TRBV25-1 to TRBJ2-6, with 8 bases that match TRBD1. Germline loops: CDR1 MGHDK, CDR2 SYGVNS. V gave up 4 bases and J gave up 3 bases; unmatched junction bases: 2. The CDR3 length is 15 residues. CDR3 loop: CASSGRGRGANVLTF. The CDR3 region has the DNA TGTGCCAGCAGTGGCAGGGGGCGTGGGGCCAACGTCCTGACTTTC.

CDR3 protein: CASSEGAGGKLAKNIQYF. The CDR3 DNA follows: TGCGCCAGCAGTGAAGGAGCGGGGGGAAAGCTAGCCAAAAACATTCAGTACTTC. V gene TRBV10-1 combines with J gene TRBJ2-4, with TRBD2 matching over 9 bases. The CDR3 is 18 residues long. Trimming at V came to 3 bases and at J to 0 bases, leaving 9 bases not matched to a gene. Germline CDR1 and CDR2: WNHNN and SYGVQD (reference sequence).

This clonotype was counted once. V is TRBV11-3 and J is TRBJ2-3; possibly TRBD2 for D (6 bases). The CDR3 is 14 amino acids. V lost 2 bases and J 4 bases, leaving 10 bases between the germline ends. CDR1 and CDR2 from the germline V gene are SGHNT and YENEEA. CDR3 protein: CASSLSRGSDTQYF. In nucleotides, the CDR3 is TGTGCCAGCAGCTTAAGTCGGGGGTCAGATACGCAGTATTTT. Drawing the rest from reference TRBV11-3 and TRBJ2-3, the complete variable domain is EAGVVQSPRYKIIEKKQPVAFWCNPISGHNTLYWYLQNLGQGPELLIRYENEEAVDDSQLPKDRFSAERLKGVDSTLKIQPAELGDSAVYLCASSLSRGSDTQYFGPGTRLTVL.

This clonotype was seen repeatedly, ten times or more. The V and J genes are TRBV7-2 and TRBJ2-7; possibly TRBD2 for D (6 bases). Trimming removed 1 base from V and 5 bases from J, with 15 bases in between. The germline V gene encodes CDR1 SGHTA and CDR2 FQGNSA. The CDR3 runs 15 residues. CDR3 nucleotide sequence: TGTGCCAGCAGCTTAGTCGGCCGGGACTGGGACGAGCAGTACTTC. Amino acids: CASSLVGRDWDEQYF.

The chain employs TRBV7-2 and TRBJ2-7, with unresolved D. V gave up 7 bases and J gave up 6 bases, with 16 bases separating them. Germline assignment: CDR1 SGHTA and CDR2 FQGNSA. The CDR3 spans 13 residues. CDR3 residues: CASKGQMSGEQYF. CDR3 bases: TGTGCCAGCAAAGGCCAGATGTCCGGCGAGCAGTACTTC. Filled out from reference TRBV7-2 and TRBJ2-7, the complete variable domain reads GAGVSQSPSNKVTEKGKDVELRCDPISGHTALYWYRQSLGQGLEFLIYFQGNSAPDKSGLPSDRFSAERTGGSVSTLTIQRTQQEDSAVYLCASKGQMSGEQYFGPGTRLTVT.

Concerning this clonotype itself: Being one base from a much bigger clone, this may be a read error. V usage is TRBV7-2 and J usage is TRBJ2-7, with unresolved D. Germline loops: CDR1 SGHTA, CDR2 FQGNSA. The CDR3 runs 15 residues. CDR3 loop: CASSLDPATSYEQCF. The CDR3, as DNA: TGTGCCAGCAGCTTAGATCCGGCCACCTCCTACGAGCAGTGCTTC.

This clonotype has just a few counts. This chain connects TRBV12-3 or TRBV12-4 to TRBJ2-7; TRBD1 or TRBD2 may be the D gene (5 bases each). CDR3 length equals 16 residues. Trimming pared 3 bases from V and 5 bases from J, leaving 20 bases between. The DNA for the CDR3 is TGTGCCAGCAGTTTGACTCCGGGGCAGGGAGTGCACGAGCAGTACTTC. Protein sequence: CASSLTPGQGVHEQYF.

The chain is built from TRBV5-5 and TRBJ1-1; D is undetermined. From germline, CDR1 is SGHKS and CDR2 YYEKEE (reference sequence). Trimming shortened V by 1 base and J by 0 bases, and 13 bases separated the two germline ends. The CDR3 totals 16 residues. The CDR3 loop is CASSLLIGRLNTEAFF. DNA of the CDR3: TGTGCCAGCAGCTTGTTAATCGGGCGATTGAACACTGAAGCTTTCTTT.

This CDR3 reads CATSRDSKGGELFF. The CDR3 nucleotides read TGTGCCACCAGCAGAGATTCGAAAGGCGGGGAGCTGTTTTTT. The V call is TRBV15, the J call TRBJ2-2; D is ambiguous. Trimming stripped 0 bases from V and 7 bases from J, with 9 bases between. CDR1 is LNHNV, CDR2 YYDKDF, per germline (reference sequence). This CDR3 comprises 14 residues.

This clonotype was seen many times. The rearrangement joins TRBV6-5 to TRBJ1-5, with 8 nucleotides matching TRBD1. Losses at the gene ends were 4 bases for V and 5 bases for J; bases not matched to a gene: 10. CDR1 and CDR2 (germline): MNHEY, SVGAGI. This CDR3 comprises 16 residues. CDR3 in amino acids: CASSSIRTGPDQPQHF. The CDR3 DNA follows: TGTGCCAGCAGTTCCATCCGGACAGGGCCGGATCAGCCCCAGCATTTT.

This clonotype has more than one count but fewer than ten. V and J are TRBV12-3 or TRBV12-4 and TRBJ2-5; 7 bases map to TRBD2. This CDR3 region has 14 residues. The ends lost 5 bases at V and 7 bases at J; junction bases unmatched: 10. CDR3 amino acids: CASSSPLTGGTQYF. The CDR3 coding sequence is TGTGCCAGCAGTAGCCCCTTAACGGGGGGGACCCAGTACTTC.

DNA of the CDR3: TGTGCCAGCAGTGAAGCTGGCGGGGGTGTGAACACCGGGGAGCTGTTTTTT. Its protein product is CASSEAGGGVNTGELFF. The V and J genes are TRBV6-1 and TRBJ2-2, with 7 bases fitting TRBD2. The germline gives CDR1 MNHNS, CDR2 SASEGT. There are 17 residues in the CDR3. Germline trimming cut 0 bases from V and 1 base from J; bases unmatched to any gene: 5.

The chain joins TRBV12-5 to TRBJ2-7; D is unclear. Trimming pared 1 base from V and 3 bases from J, leaving 13 bases between. Looked up from germline, CDR1 is LGHNT and CDR2 is FRNRAP. This CDR3 is built from 15 residues. CDR3 nucleotides: TGTGCTAGTGGTTTGGGTCAGCCAGGAGACTACGAGCAGTACTTC. It translates to CASGLGQPGDYEQYF.

The chain couples TRBV28 to TRBJ2-1; 9 bases agree with TRBD2. CDR1 and CDR2 (germline): MDHEN, SYDVKM. The CDR3 consists of 16 residues. V was clipped by 5 bases and J by 5 bases; unmatched bases: 10. CDR3 sequence: CASSPFLAGGDNEQFF. CDR3 coding DNA: TGTGCCAGCAGTCCCTTCCTCGCGGGAGGGGACAATGAGCAGTTCTTC.

This clonotype was counted a few times. The CDR3 spells CASSLTGINTEAFF. In DNA form, the CDR3 reads TGTGCCAGCAGCTTGACGGGGATAAACACTGAAGCTTTCTTT. J is TRBJ1-1 and V is TRBV5-6, with D unresolved. In germline, CDR1 is SGHDT, CDR2 YYEEEE. The V gene lost 1 base and the J gene lost 2 bases, with 9 bases spanning the gap. CDR3 size: 14 residues. The full variable domain, its missing parts supplied by reference TRBV5-6 and TRBJ1-1, is DAGVTQSPTHLIKTRGQQVTLRCSPKSGHDTVSWYQQALGQGPQFIFQYYEEEERQRGNFPDRFSGHQFPNYSSELNVNALLLGDSALYLCASSLTGINTEAFFGQGTRLTVV.